Listed below are T cell receptor beta chains from one sample, sequenced in a study of lung T cells in sarcoidosis with Löfgren's syndrome. TCRdb passed the reads through MiXCR, listing each CDR3 protein once. The table lists 60,000 to 70,000 distinct CDR3 sequences, 21% of them singletons, with 2% to 2.5% in the top ten. Source material: CD4+ T cells from PBMCs. The receptor set was obtained from a human donor with sarcoidosis (Löfgren's syndrome or another form), or a control subject (not recorded which). CDR3s include the opening cysteine and the closing phenylalanine or tryptophan. A D gene is named only where the DNA matches it firmly. Expanded clones are given a class, and other clones once, few, many or no size at all.

V gene	D gene	J gene	clone size	CDR3 DNA	CDR3 protein
TRBV7-9	.	TRBJ1-6	many	TGTGCCAGCAGCGCCGACGTCTCCTATAATTCACCCCTCCACTTT	CASSADVSYNSPLHF
TRBV7-2	TRBD2	TRBJ2-3	many	TGTGCCAGCAGCTTAGTTTTTGCGGGGGGCAGGTGGTATTTT	CASSLVFAGGRWYF
TRBV29-1	.	TRBJ1-1	few	TGCAGCGTTGGCAACCGAATGAACACTGAAGCTTTCTTT	CSVGNRMNTEAFF
TRBV27	.	TRBJ2-1	many	TGTGCCAGCAGTTTATGGGGGGCTGAGCAGTTCTTC	CASSLWGAEQFF
TRBV29-1	TRBD1	TRBJ1-2	.	TGCAGCGCCACCCGGGACAGGGCCGGTGGCTACACCTTC	CSATRDRAGGYTF
TRBV5-4	.	TRBJ2-1	once	TGTGCCAGCAGCCCGGCGCCTAGCCAAAATGAGCAGCTCTTC	CASSPAPSQNEQLF
TRBV20-1	.	TRBJ1-5	many	TGCAGTGCCCCAGGGACCGGGCAGCCCCAGCATTTT	CSAPGTGQPQHF
TRBV6-2/TRBV6-3	.	TRBJ1-1	many	TGTGCCAGCAGTTACTTAAGGGCGGGGCACACTGAAGCTTTCTTT	CASSYLRAGHTEAFF
TRBV24-1	TRBD2	TRBJ2-2	.	TGTGCCACCAGTGATCGGTGGCAGGTTCGGGGGGGCACCGGGGAGCTGTTTTTT	CATSDRWQVRGGTGELFF
TRBV4-2	TRBD1	TRBJ2-5	many	TGTGCCAGCAGCCAAGCCGGGACAGGGGGGCAAGAGACCCAGTACTTC	CASSQAGTGGQETQYF